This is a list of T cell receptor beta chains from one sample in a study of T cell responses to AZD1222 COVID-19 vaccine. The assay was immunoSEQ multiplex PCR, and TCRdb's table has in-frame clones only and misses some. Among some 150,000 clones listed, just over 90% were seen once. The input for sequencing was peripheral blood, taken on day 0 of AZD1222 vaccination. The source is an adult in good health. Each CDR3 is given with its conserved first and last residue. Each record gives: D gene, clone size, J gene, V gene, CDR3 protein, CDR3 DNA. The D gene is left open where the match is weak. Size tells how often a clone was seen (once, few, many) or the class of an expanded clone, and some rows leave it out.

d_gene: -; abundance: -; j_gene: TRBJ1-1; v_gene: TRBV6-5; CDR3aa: CASSYTRDTEAFF; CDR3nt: TGTGCCAGCAGTTACACCAGGGACACTGAAGCTTTCTTT
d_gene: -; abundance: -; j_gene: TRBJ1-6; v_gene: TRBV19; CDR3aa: CASSGMRNSPLHF; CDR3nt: TGTGCCAGTAGCGGGATGAGGAATTCACCCCTCCACTTT
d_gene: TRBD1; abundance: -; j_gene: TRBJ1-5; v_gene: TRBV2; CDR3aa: CASSPGQGNQPQHF; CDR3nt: TGTGCCAGCAGCCCGGGACAGGGGAATCAGCCCCAGCATTTT
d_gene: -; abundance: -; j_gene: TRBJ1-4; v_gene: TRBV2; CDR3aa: CASSDGVATNEKLFF; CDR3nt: TGTGCCAGCAGTGACGGCGTAGCAACTAATGAAAAACTGTTTTTT
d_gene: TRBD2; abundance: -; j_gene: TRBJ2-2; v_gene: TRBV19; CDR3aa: CASLSGGKTGELFF; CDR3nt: TGTGCCAGTCTAAGCGGGGGAAAGACCGGGGAGCTGTTTTTT
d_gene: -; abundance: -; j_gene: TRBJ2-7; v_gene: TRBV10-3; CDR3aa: CAISELPGPYPDEQYF; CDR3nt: TGTGCCATCAGTGAACTCCCGGGTCCCTACCCGGACGAGCAGTACTTC
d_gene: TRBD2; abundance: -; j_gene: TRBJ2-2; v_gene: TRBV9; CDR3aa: CASSSETSGNTGELFF; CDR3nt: TGTGCCAGCAGCTCCGAGACTAGCGGGAACACCGGGGAGCTGTTTTTT
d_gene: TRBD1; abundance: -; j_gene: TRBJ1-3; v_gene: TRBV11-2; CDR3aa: CASSSHHRGVIYF; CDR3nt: TGTGCCAGCAGCTCCCATCACAGGGGAGTCATATATTTT
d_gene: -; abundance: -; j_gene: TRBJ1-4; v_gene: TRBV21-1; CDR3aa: CASSLRAGRGEKLFF; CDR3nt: TGTGCCAGCAGTTTACGGGCAGGGAGAGGGGAAAAACTGTTTTTT
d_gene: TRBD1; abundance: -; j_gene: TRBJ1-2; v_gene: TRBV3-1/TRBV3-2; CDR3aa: CASSQERTGDGYTF; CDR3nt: TGTGCCAGCAGCCAAGAACGGACAGGGGATGGCTACACCTTC
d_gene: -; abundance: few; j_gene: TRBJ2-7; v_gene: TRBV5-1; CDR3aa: CASSLQTHSYEQYF; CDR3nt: TGCGCCAGCAGCTTGCAGACCCACTCCTACGAGCAGTACTTC
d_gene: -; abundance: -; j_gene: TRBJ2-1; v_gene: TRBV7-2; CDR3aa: CASSLRASSDEQFF; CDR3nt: TGTGCCAGCAGCTTACGGGCTAGTTCTGATGAGCAGTTCTTC
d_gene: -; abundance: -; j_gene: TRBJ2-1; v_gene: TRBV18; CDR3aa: CASSPPHGGQFF; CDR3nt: TGTGCCAGCTCTCCACCCCATGGGGGGCAGTTCTTC
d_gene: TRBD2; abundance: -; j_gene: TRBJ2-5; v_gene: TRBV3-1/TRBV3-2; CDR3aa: CASSQKRVKGREETQYF; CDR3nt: TGTGCCAGCAGCCAAAAGAGGGTTAAGGGGAGGGAAGAGACCCAGTACTTC
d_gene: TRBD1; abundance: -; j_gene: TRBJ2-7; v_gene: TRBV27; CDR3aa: CASSFGTGGDYEQYF; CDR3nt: TGTGCCAGCAGTTTCGGGACAGGGGGCGACTACGAGCAGTACTTC
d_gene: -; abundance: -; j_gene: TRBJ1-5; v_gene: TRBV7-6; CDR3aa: CASSKREGENQPQHF; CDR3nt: TGTGCCAGCAGCAAGAGAGAGGGAGAGAATCAGCCCCAGCATTTT
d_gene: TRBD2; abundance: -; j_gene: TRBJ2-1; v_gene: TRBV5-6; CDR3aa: CASSLLPLAGDRNEQFF; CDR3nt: TGTGCCAGCAGCTTGCTCCCCTTGGCGGGAGATCGCAATGAGCAGTTCTTC
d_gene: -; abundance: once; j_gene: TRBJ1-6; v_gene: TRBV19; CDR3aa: CASGTNNSPLHF; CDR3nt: TGTGCCAGCGGGACAAATAATTCACCCCTCCACTTT
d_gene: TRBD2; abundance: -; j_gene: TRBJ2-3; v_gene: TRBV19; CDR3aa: CASSTGGASTDTQYF; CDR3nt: TGTGCCAGTAGTACCGGGGGGGCTAGCACAGATACGCAGTATTTT
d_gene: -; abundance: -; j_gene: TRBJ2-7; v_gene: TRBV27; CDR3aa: CASSLAGGSSYEQYF; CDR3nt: TGTGCCAGCAGTTTAGCGGGTGGAAGCTCCTACGAGCAGTACTTC
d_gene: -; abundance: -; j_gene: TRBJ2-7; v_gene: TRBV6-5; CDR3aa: CASSHRDGGPYEQYF; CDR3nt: TGTGCCAGCAGTCACAGGGATGGGGGCCCCTACGAGCAGTACTTC
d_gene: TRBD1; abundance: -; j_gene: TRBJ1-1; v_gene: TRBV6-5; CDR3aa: CASKRQGNTEAFF; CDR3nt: TGTGCCAGCAAAAGACAGGGGAACACTGAAGCTTTCTTT
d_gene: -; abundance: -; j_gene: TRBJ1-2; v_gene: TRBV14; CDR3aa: CASSLSSRGLISYTF; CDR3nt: TGTGCCAGCAGCCTATCGAGTCGTGGCCTCATCAGCTACACCTTC
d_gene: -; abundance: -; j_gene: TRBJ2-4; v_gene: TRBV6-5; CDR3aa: CASSSYEYLAKNIQYF; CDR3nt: TGTGCCAGCAGTTCTTACGAGTATCTAGCCAAAAACATTCAGTACTTC
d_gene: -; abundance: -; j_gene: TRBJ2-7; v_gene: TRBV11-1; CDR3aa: CASSFGPIGEQYF; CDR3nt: TGTGCCAGCAGCTTTGGGCCCATAGGGGAGCAGTACTTC
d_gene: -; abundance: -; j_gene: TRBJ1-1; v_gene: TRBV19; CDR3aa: CASSIPPGQRTFF; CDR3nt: TGTGCCAGTAGTATACCCCCCGGACAGAGGACTTTCTTT
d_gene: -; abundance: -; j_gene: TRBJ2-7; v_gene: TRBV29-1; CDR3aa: CSVGSGYHEQYF; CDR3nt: TGCAGCGTTGGATCAGGGTACCACGAGCAGTACTTC
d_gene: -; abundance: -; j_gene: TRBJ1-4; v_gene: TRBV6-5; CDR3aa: CASSLGRTNEKLFF; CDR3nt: TGTGCCAGCAGCTTGGGCAGAACTAATGAAAAACTGTTTTTT
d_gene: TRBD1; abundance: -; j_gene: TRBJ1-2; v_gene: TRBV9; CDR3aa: CASSADRGDYGYTF; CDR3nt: TGTGCCAGCAGCGCTGACAGGGGGGACTATGGCTACACCTTC
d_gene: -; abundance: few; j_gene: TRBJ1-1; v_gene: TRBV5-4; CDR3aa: CASSKGLTEAFF; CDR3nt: TGTGCCAGCAGCAAGGGCCTCACTGAAGCTTTCTTT
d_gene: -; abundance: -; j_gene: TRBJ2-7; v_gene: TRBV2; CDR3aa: CASKQGYEQYF; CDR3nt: TGTGCCAGCAAGCAGGGATACGAGCAGTACTTC
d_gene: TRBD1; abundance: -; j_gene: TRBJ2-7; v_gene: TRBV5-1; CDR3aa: CASSLRPPGTGAYEQYF; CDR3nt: TGCGCCAGCAGCTTGCGCCCCCCCGGGACAGGGGCCTACGAGCAGTACTTC
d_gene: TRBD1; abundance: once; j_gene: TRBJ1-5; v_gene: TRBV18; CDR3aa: CASSATGSASNQPQHF; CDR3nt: TGTGCCAGCTCAGCGACAGGGTCGGCGAGCAATCAGCCCCAGCATTTT
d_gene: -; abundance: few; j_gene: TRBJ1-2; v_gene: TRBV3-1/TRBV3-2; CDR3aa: CASSQVPGSRSNYGYTF; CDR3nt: TGTGCCAGCAGCCAAGTCCCGGGAAGCAGATCAAACTATGGCTACACCTTC
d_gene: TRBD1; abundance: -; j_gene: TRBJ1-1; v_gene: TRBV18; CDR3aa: CASSRTGGYTEAFF; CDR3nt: TGTGCCAGCTCCCGGACAGGGGGCTACACTGAAGCTTTCTTT
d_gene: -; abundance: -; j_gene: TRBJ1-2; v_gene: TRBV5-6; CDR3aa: CASSRRGSLLLYGYTF; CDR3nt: TGTGCCAGCTCACGACGGGGCAGCCTTCTTCTCTATGGCTACACCTTC
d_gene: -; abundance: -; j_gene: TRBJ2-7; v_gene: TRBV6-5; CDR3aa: CASSRNREQYF; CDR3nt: TGTGCCAGCAGTCGGAATCGCGAGCAGTACTTC
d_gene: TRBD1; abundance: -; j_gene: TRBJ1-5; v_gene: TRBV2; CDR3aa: CASSEGSEGAEQPQHF; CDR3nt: TGTGCCAGCAGTGAAGGTTCCGAGGGGGCAGAGCAGCCCCAGCATTTT
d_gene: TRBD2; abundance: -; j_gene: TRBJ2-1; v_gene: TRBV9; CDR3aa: CASSVEGGRANEQFF; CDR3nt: TGTGCCAGCAGCGTAGAAGGCGGGAGGGCCAATGAGCAGTTCTTC
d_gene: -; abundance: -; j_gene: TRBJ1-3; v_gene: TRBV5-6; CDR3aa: CASSLGPPTSGNTIYF; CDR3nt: TGTGCCAGCAGCTTAGGGCCACCAACCTCTGGAAACACCATATATTTT
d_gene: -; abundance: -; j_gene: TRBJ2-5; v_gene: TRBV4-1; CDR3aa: CASSQDFSRGRETQYF; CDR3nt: TGCGCCAGCAGCCAAGATTTTAGCAGGGGTCGGGAGACCCAGTACTTC